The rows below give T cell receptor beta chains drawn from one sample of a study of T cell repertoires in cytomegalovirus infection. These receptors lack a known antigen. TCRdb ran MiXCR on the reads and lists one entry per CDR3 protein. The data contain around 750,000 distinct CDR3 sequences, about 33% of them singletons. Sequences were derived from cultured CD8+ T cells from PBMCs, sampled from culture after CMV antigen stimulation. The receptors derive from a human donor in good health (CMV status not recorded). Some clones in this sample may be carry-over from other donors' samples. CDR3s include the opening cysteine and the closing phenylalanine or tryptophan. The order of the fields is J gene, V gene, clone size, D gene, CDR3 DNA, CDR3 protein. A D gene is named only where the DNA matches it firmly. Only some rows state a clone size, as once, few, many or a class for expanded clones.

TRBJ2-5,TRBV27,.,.,TGTGCCAGCAGTTTAACAGGCAGACTCCAAGAGACCCAGTACTTC,CASSLTGRLQETQYF
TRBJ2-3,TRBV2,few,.,TGTGCCAGCAGTGGGGTTCTGACTAGACAAGATACGCAGTATTTT,CASSGVLTRQDTQYF
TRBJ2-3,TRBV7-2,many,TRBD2,TGTGCCAGCAGCTACCTAGCGGGGGCCCCAGATACGCAGTATTTT,CASSYLAGAPDTQYF
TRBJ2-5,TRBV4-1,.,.,TGCGCCAGCAGCCAAGAACCAGGGAAAGAGACCCAGTACTTC,CASSQEPGKETQYF
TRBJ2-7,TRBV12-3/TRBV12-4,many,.,TGTGCCAGCTCTGACGGGGGACAGCCCTACGAGCAGTACTTC,CASSDGGQPYEQYF
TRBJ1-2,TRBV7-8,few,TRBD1,TGTGCAGCGGGTGACAGGGTCTATGGCTACACCTTC,CAAGDRVYGYTF
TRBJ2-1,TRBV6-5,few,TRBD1,TGTGCCAGCAGTTTGAATGAGGGGGACAGGAAGTTCTTC,CASSLNEGDRKFF
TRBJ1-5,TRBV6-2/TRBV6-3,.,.,TGTGCCAGCAGTTTACTCGGGGGGAACAATCAGCCCCAGCATTTT,CASSLLGGNNQPQHF
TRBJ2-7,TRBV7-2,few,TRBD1,TGTGCCAGCAGCTTGGGACAGTCAACCTACGAGCAGTACTTC,CASSLGQSTYEQYF
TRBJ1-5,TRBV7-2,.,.,TGTGCCAGCAGCTTAATCTACAGTCTAAATCAGCCCCAGCATTTT,CASSLIYSLNQPQHF
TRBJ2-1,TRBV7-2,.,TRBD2,TGTGCCAGCAGTCGAGCGGGGGGTCCCCCCTACAATGAGCAGTTCTTC,CASSRAGGPPYNEQFF
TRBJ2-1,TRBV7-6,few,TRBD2,TGTGCCAGCAGCTTTACCGGGGGGGCGTTGAATGAGCAGTTCTTC,CASSFTGGALNEQFF
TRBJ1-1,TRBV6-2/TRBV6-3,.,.,TGTGCCAGCAGTTACGGCGTCGGGGCCACTGAAGCTTTCTTT,CASSYGVGATEAFF
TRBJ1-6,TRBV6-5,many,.,TGTGCCAGCAGTCCCCGGGGTGGGGATTCACCCCTCCACTTT,CASSPRGGDSPLHF
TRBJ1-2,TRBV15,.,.,TGTGCCACCAGCAGAGATTCACGACAGCTCTATGGCTACACCTTC,CATSRDSRQLYGYTF
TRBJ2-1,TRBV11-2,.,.,TGTGCCAACACAACGGGGTCGGGCGGGTACAATGAGCAGTTCTTC,CANTTGSGGYNEQFF
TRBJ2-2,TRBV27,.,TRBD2,TGTGCCAGCTCCGTCATAGCGGGGGGACTTGACACCGGGGAGCTGTTTTTT,CASSVIAGGLDTGELFF
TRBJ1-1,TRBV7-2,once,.,TGTGCCAGCAGTCCACTTATAACAGCAACTTCTGAAGCTTTCTTT,CASSPLITATSEAFF
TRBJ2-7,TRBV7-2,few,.,TGTGCCAGCAGCTTAGAGTCGGGACGGTACTACGAGCAGTACTTC,CASSLESGRYYEQYF
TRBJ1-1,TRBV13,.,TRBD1,TGTGCCAGCAGCCCAGACAGGGGGCCTAGCACTGAAGCTTTCTTT,CASSPDRGPSTEAFF
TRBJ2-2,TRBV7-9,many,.,TGTGCCAGCAGCTTCACCCCCCCAGGGGGGCTCAACACCGGGGAGCTGTTTTTT,CASSFTPPGGLNTGELFF
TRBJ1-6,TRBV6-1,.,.,TGTGCCAGCAGTTATCAGGGTCAGGCACCCCTCCACTTT,CASSYQGQAPLHF
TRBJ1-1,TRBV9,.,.,TGTGCCAGCAGCGTAGCTCAAGGGACCACTGAAGCTTTCTTT,CASSVAQGTTEAFF
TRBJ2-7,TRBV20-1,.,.,TGCAGTGCCCCAGGGGCGCAAGGTTCCCCTCTAGGACAGTACTTC,CSAPGAQGSPLGQYF
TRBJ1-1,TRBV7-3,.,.,TGTGCCAGCAGCTTAAGTGCGGTTCTGAACACTGAAGCTTTCTTT,CASSLSAVLNTEAFF
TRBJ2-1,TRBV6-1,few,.,TGTGCCAGCAGTGCATACAGGGTAAGCTACAATGAGCAGTTCTTC,CASSAYRVSYNEQFF
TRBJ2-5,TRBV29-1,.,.,TGCAGCGTTGAGTGGGGGGGCCTAGAGACCCAGTACTTC,CSVEWGGLETQYF
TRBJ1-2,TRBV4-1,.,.,TGCGCCAGCAGCCCCCGGGGAAGGGAAGCTAACTATGGCTACACCTTC,CASSPRGREANYGYTF
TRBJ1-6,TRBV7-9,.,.,TGTGCCAGCAGCTTCTTCAGGGAGCTTTATAATTCACCCCTCCACTTT,CASSFFRELYNSPLHF
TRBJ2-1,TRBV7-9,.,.,TGTGCCAGTCTCGGGACTCCCTCAGGCGGCTCCTACAATGAGCAGTTCTTC,CASLGTPSGGSYNEQFF
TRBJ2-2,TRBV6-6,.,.,TGTGCCAGCAGTTACTCGAGGGTAGGGTCCTCGGTCACCGGGGAGCTGTTTTTT,CASSYSRVGSSVTGELFF
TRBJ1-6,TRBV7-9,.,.,TGTGCCAGCAGCTTACTGGGGGATAATTCACCCCTCCACTTT,CASSLLGDNSPLHF
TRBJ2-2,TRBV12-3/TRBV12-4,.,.,TGTGCCAGCAGTTTCGGCTACTCCGCCGGGGAGCTGTTTTTT,CASSFGYSAGELFF
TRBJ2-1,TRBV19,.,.,TGTGCCAGTAGTCGGAGGGCTTACTACAATGAGCAGTTCTTC,CASSRRAYYNEQFF
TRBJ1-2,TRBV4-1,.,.,TGCGCCAGCAGCCAAGATAGCAGCGGTGATGGCTACACCTTC,CASSQDSSGDGYTF
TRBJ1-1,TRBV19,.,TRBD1,TGTACCAGTAGTATGGGAAGGGGGCTGTATACTGAAGCTTTCTTT,CTSSMGRGLYTEAFF
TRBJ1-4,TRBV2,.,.,TGTGCCAGCGTTATCATGGGGGAAAAACTGTTTTTT,CASVIMGEKLFF
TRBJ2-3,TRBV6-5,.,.,TGTGCCAGCAGTTACTCTATTGGTGAAGATACGCAGTATTTT,CASSYSIGEDTQYF
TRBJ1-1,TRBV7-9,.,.,TGTGCCAGCGGGGGGGGGCGCTTGGACACTGAAGCTTTCTTT,CASGGGRLDTEAFF
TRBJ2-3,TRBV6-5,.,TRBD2,TGTGCCAGCAGTTCACTAGCGGGGGCCTTCACAGATACGCAGTATTTT,CASSSLAGAFTDTQYF
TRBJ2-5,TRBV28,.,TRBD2,TGTGCCAGCAGTTCTATACTAGCGGGGGAACTCCAAGAGACCCAGTACTTC,CASSSILAGELQETQYF
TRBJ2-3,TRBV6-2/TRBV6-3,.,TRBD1,TGTGCCAGCAGCTTTGACAGGGGGCTTACAGATACGCAGTATTTT,CASSFDRGLTDTQYF
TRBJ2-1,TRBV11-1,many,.,TGTGCCAGCAGCAAGGACGTCCATGAGCAGTTCTTC,CASSKDVHEQFF